This T cell receptor beta chain was obtained from a study of shared clonotypes between healthy human individuals. Across the study: The study used three CD4 naive, three CD4 memory, two CD8 naive and one CD8 memory plate per donor. The study's findings and limits: Naive CD4 clonotype sharing across a few donors was 4% to 5%. Tissue TCR repertoires likely differ from these blood-only repertoires.

The table came from immunoSEQ multiplex PCR; TCRdb's copy has only in-frame clones and leaves some out. The repertoire has 2 million to 2.5 million clones, around 95% of them found once; the top ten carry approximately 0.13%. The CDR3 runs to 14 residues. Between the trimmed V and J ends, which lost 4 bases and 8 bases, there was a span of 17 bases. Germline CDR1 is MNHEY and CDR2 is SMNVEV (reference sequence). Points on this clone: The antigen remains unidentified.

V and J are TRBV27 and TRBJ1-1; D may be TRBD1 (5 bases). The sequenced sample was naive CD4+ T cells sorted from blood. Specified subset: CD45RA+ positively selected. This receptor was taken from a man between 18 and 29 years old in good health. CDR3 sequence: CASSSYVQATEAFF. The CDR3 bases are TGTGCCAGCAGTTCCTATGTACAGGCCACAGAAGCTTTCTTT.